A single TCR beta chain is shown here with its context. Its target is unknown. This specimen comes from a study of OX40 agonist ivuxolimab in advanced cancers. Study at large: Patients took ivuxolimab, an agonistic anti-OX40 (CD134) antibody. The study, taken as a whole, reports: Low normalized clonal expansion also occurred in some nonresponding patients.

Produced via immunoSEQ multiplex PCR; TCRdb's table is partial and in-frame only. The top ten clones hold 3.5% to 5% of a sample with 60,000 to 75,000 clones, 86% of them seen once. The receptor was derived from an adult with an advanced solid tumor such as melanoma, head and neck, liver or kidney cancer. Source: CD4+ or CD8+ T cells sorted from blood, taken in a trial of the OX40 agonist ivuxolimab.

For the CDR3, the DNA is TGTGCCATCAGTCGGGACAGTGGATATGCAAATGAGCAGTTCTTC. It specifies CAISRDSGYANEQFF. The chain combines TRBV10-3 with TRBJ2-1; 7 bases line up with TRBD1. Germline CDR1 is ENHRY and CDR2 is SYGVKD. V was clipped by 5 bases and J by 7 bases; unmatched bases: 11. The CDR3 has 15 amino acids.